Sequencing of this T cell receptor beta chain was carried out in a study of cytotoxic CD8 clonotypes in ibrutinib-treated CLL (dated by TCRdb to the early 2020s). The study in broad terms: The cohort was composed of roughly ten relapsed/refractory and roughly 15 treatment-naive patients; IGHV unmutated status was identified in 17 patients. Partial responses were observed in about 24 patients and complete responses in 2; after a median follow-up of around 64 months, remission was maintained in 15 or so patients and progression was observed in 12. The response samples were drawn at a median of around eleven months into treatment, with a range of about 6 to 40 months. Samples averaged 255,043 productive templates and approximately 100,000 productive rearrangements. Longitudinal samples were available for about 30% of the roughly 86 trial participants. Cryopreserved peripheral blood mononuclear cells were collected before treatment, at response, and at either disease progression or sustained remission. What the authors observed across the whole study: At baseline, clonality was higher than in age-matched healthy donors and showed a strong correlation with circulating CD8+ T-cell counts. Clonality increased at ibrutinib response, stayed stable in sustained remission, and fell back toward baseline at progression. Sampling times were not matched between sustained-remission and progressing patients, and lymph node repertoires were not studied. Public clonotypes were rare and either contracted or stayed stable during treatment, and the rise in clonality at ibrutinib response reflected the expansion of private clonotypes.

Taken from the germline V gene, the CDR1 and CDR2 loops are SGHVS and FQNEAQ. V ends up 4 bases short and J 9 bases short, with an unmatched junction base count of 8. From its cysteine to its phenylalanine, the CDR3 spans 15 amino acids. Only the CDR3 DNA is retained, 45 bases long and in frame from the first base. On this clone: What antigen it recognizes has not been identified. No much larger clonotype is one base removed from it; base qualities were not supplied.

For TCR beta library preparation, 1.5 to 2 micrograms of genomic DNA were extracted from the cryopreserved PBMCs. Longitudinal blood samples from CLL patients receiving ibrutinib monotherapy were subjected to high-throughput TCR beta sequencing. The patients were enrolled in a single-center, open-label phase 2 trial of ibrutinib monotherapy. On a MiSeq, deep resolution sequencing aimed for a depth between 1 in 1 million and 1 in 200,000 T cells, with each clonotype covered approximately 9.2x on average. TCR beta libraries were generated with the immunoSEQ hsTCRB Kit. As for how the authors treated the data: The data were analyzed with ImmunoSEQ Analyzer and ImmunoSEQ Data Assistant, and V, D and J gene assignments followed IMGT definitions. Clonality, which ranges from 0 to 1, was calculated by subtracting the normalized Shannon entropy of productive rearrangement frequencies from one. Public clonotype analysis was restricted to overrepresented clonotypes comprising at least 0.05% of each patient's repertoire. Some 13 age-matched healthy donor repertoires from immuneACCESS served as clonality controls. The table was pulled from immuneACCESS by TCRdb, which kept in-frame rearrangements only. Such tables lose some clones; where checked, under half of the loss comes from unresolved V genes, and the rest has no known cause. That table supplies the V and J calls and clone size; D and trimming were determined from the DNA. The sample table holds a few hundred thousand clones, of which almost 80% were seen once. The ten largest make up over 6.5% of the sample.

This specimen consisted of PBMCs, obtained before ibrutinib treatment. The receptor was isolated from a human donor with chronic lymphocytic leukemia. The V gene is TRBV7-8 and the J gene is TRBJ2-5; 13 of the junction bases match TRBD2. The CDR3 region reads CASSSERTSGSPQYF. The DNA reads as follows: TGTGCCAGCAGCTCCGAGCGGACTAGCGGGAGTCCCCAGTACTTC.